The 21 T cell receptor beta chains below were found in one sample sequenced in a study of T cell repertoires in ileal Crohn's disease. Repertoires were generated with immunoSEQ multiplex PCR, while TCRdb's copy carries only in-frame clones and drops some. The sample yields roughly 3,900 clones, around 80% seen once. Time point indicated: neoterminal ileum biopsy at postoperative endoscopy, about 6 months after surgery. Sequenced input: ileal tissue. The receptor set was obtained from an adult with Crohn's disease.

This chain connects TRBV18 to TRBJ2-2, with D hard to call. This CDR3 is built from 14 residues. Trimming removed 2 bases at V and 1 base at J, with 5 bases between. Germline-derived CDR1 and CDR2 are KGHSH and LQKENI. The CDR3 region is CASSPGQNTGELFF. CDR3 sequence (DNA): TGTGCCAGCTCACCAGGGCAGAACACCGGGGAGCTGTTTTTT.

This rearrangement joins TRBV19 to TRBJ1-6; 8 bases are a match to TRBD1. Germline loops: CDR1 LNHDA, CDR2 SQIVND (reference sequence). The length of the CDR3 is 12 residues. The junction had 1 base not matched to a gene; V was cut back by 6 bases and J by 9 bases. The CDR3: CASRQGVSPLHF. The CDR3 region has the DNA TGTGCCAGTAGACAGGGGGTTTCACCCCTCCACTTT.

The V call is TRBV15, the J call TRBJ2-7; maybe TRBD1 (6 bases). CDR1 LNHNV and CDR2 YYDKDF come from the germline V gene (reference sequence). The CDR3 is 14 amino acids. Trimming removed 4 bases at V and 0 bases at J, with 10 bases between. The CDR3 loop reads CATSMETGSYEQYF. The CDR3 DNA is TGTGCCACCAGCATGGAGACAGGCTCCTACGAGCAGTACTTC.

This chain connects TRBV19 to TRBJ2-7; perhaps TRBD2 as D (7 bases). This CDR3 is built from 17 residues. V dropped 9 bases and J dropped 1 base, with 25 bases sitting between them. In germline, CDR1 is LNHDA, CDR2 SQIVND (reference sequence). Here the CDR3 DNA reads TGTGCCAGCTCAAAAGGGGGGGTCCGGGGGTTGTCCTACGAGCAGTACTTC. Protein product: CASSKGGVRGLSYEQYF.

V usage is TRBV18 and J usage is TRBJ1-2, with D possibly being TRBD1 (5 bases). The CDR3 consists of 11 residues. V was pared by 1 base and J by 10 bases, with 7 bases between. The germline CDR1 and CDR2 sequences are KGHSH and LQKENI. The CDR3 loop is CASSPQTDYTF. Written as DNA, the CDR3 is TGTGCCAGCTCACCACAGACAGACTACACCTTC.

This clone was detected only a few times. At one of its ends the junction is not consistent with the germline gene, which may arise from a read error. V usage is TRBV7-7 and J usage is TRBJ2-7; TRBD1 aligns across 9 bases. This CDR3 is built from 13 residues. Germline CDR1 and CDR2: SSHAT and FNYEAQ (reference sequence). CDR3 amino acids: CASSSGQGDEQYF. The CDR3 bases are TGTGCTAGCAGCTCGGGACAGGGCGACGAGCAGTACTTC.

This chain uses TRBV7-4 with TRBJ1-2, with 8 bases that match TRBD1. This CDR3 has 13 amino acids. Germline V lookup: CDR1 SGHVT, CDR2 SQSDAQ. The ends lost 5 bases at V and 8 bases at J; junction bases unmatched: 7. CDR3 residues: CASSLPTGEGYTF. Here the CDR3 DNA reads TGTGCCAGCAGCCTACCGACAGGGGAAGGCTACACCTTC.

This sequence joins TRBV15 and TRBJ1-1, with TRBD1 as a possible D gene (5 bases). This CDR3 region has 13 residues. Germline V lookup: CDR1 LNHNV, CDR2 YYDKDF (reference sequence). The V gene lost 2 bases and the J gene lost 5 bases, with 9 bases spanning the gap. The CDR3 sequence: CATSRRGSTEAFF. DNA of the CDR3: TGTGCCACCAGCAGAAGGGGCAGTACTGAAGCTTTCTTT.

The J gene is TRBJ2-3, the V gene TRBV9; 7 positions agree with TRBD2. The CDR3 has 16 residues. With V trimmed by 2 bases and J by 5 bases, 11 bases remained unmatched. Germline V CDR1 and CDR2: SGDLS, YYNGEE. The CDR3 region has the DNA TGTGCCAGCAGCGTTCGGGCGGGGGAAGTAAAAGATACGCAGTATTTT. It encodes CASSVRAGEVKDTQYF.

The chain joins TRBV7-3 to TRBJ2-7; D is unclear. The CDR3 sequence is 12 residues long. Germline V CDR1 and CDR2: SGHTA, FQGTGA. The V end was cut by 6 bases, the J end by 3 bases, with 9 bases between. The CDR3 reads CASRPPGYEQYF. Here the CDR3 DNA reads TGTGCCAGCAGACCCCCCGGCTACGAGCAGTACTTC.

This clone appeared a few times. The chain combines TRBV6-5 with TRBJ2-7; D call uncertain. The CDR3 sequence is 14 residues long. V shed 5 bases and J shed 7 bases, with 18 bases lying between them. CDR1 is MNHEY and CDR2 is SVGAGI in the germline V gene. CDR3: CASSPRPYPREQYF. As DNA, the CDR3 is TGTGCCAGCAGTCCCCGGCCATACCCTAGGGAGCAGTACTTC.

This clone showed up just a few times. The CDR3 DNA sequence: TGTGCCAGCAGGGAAAGGGGGTTCATCAACTATGGCTACACCTTC. Translation gives CASRERGFINYGYTF. This chain joins TRBV2 and TRBJ1-2; tentative D call: TRBD1 (6 bases). V was cut by 6 bases and J by 2 bases, with 16 bases left in between. The CDR3 spans 15 residues. The V gene's germline CDR1 is SNHLY and CDR2 FYNNEI.

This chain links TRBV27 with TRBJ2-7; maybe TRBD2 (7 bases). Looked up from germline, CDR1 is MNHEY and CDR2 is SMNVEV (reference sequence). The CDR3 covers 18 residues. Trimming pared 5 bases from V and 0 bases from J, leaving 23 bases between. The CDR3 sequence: CASSRGGSRDTSSYEQYF. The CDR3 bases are TGTGCCAGCAGTAGGGGGGGCAGCCGGGACACATCCTCCTACGAGCAGTACTTC.

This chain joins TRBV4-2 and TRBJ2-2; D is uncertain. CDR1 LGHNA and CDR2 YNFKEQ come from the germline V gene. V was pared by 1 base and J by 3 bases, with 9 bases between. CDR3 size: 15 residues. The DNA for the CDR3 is TGTGCCAGCAGCCAAGCAGGCCCAGACACCGGGGAGCTGTTTTTT. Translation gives CASSQAGPDTGELFF.

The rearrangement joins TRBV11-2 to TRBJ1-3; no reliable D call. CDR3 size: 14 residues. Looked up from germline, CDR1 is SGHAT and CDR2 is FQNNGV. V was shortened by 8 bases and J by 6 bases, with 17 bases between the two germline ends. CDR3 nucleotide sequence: TGTGCCAGCTCCGAAACGGGGTCGGAAAACACCATATATTTT. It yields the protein CASSETGSENTIYF.

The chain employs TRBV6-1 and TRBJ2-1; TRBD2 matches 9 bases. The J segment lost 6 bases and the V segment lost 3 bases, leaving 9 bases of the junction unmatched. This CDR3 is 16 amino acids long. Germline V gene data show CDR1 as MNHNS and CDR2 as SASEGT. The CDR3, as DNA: TGTGCCAGCAGTGATTTAGCGGGGGCCTTACCCAATGAGCAGTTCTTC. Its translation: CASSDLAGALPNEQFF.

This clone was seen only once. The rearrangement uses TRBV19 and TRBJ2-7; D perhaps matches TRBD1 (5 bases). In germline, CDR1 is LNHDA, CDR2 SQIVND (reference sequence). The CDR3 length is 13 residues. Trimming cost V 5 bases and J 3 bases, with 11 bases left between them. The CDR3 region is CASSVQANYEQYF. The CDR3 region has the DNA TGTGCCAGTAGTGTACAGGCCAACTACGAGCAGTACTTC. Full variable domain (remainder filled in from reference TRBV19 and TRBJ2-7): DGGITQSPKYLFRKEGQNVTLSCEQNLNHDAMYWYRQDPGQGLRLIYYSQIVNDFQKGDIAEGYSVSREKKESFPLTVTSAQKNPTAFYLCASSVQANYEQYFGPGTRLTVT.

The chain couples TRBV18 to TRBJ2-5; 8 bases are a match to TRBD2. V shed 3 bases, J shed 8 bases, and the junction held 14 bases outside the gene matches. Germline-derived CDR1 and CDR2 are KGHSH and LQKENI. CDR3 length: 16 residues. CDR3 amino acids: CASSPLSGGAAETQYF. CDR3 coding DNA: TGTGCCAGCTCACCTCTTTCGGGGGGGGCCGCTGAAACCCAGTACTTC.

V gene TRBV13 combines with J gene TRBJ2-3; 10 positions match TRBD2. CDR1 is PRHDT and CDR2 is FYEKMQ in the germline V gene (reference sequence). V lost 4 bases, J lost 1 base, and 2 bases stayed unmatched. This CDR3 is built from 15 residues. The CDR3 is CASSSSGGRTDTQYF. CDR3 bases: TGTGCCAGCAGCTCTAGCGGGGGCCGCACAGATACGCAGTATTTT.

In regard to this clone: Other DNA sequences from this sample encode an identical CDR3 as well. CDR3 in amino acids: CASSLRGEQYF. CDR3 nucleotide sequence: TGTGCCAGCAGCTTAAGGGGCGAGCAGTACTTC. The gene calls are TRBV5-4 and TRBJ2-7; weak D call: TRBD1 (5 bases). V shed 2 bases and J shed 6 bases, with 6 bases lying between them. Per germline, CDR1 SGHNT and CDR2 YYREEE (reference sequence). The CDR3 loop spans 11 amino acids.

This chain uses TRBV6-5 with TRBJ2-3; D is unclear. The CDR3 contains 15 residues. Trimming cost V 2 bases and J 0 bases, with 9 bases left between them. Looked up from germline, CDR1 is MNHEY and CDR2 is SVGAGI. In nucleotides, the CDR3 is TGTGCCAGCAGTTACACCCCTATAAGCACAGATACGCAGTATTTT. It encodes CASSYTPISTDTQYF.